Listed here are 20 T cell receptor beta chains from one sample, sequenced in a study of T cell changes during pregnancy in multiple sclerosis. The repertoire was sequenced with immunoSEQ multiplex PCR; TCRdb's copy has only in-frame clones and lacks some. The sample has about 80,000 clones, about 94% seen once. Specimen: peripheral blood, collected in the third trimester of pregnancy. The receptor set was obtained from a female donor with multiple sclerosis, enrolled in a pregnancy study.

The chain employs TRBV4-1 and TRBJ1-1; D is perhaps TRBD1 (5 bases). The germline V and J ends were trimmed by 3 bases and 1 base, with 9 bases remaining between them. The CDR3 consists of 14 residues. The germline V gene has CDR1 MGHRA and CDR2 YSYEKL. CDR3 bases: TGCGCCAGCAGCCAGCTGACAGAGAACACTGAAGCTTTCTTT. This translates into CASSQLTENTEAFF.

The chain recombines TRBV5-1 with TRBJ2-7, with 11 nucleotides matching TRBD1. Germline V CDR1 and CDR2: SGHRS, YFSETQ. V trimming: 2 bases; J trimming: 3 bases; junction bases outside the gene matches: 1. CDR3 length equals 14 residues. CDR3 residues: CASSFGTGGYEQYF. CDR3 bases: TGCGCCAGCAGCTTTGGGACAGGGGGCTACGAGCAGTACTTC.

This rearrangement joins TRBV5-1 to TRBJ1-2, with TRBD1 matching 10 bases. Per germline, CDR1 SGHRS and CDR2 YFSETQ. This CDR3 has 14 residues. Trimming cost V 4 bases and J 3 bases; bases outside gene matches: 3. The CDR3 bases are TGCGCCAGCAGCCAGGGGACAGGGGACTATGGCTACACCTTC. Its protein is CASSQGTGDYGYTF.

V and J are TRBV6-6 and TRBJ1-6, with no clear D. With 0 bases removed from V and 7 bases from J, the gap between germline ends came to 13 bases. CDR1 is MNHNY and CDR2 is SVGAGI in the germline V gene (reference sequence). The CDR3 spans 16 residues. This CDR3 is CASSYSPLGRNSPLHF. The CDR3 DNA reads as TGTGCCAGCAGTTACTCCCCCCTAGGAAGAAATTCACCCCTCCACTTT.

The V gene is TRBV18, the J gene TRBJ1-6, with D unresolved. Trimming pared 2 bases from V and 8 bases from J, leaving 7 bases between. The germline CDR1 and CDR2 sequences are KGHSH and LQKENI. The CDR3 is 13 amino acids. The CDR3 coding sequence is TGTGCCAGCTCACCATGGGAGGATTCACCCCTCCACTTT. Its translation is CASSPWEDSPLHF.

The J gene is TRBJ2-3, the V gene TRBV7-3, with TRBD2 matching over 12 bases. Germline-derived CDR1 and CDR2 are SGHTA and FQGTGA. This CDR3 is 15 amino acids long. V lost 4 bases, J lost 8 bases, and 7 bases stayed unmatched. CDR3 sequence: CASSSSGGAISTQYF. The CDR3 region has the DNA TGTGCCAGCAGCTCTAGCGGGGGGGCGATCAGTACGCAGTATTTT.

The chain is built from TRBV29-1 and TRBJ2-7; maybe TRBD1 (5 bases). CDR3 length: 11 residues. Germline CDR1 is SQVTM and CDR2 is ANQGSEA. V lost 3 bases to trimming and J lost 5 bases, with 8 bases between them. The CDR3 loop reads CSVDLGHEQYF. The CDR3 nucleotides read TGCAGCGTTGATCTGGGGCACGAGCAGTACTTC.

This chain links TRBV7-8 with TRBJ2-3; TRBD2 aligns across 12 bases. There are 20 residues in the CDR3. The J segment lost 0 bases and the V segment lost 5 bases, leaving 15 bases of the junction unmatched. From germline, CDR1 is SGHVS and CDR2 FQNEAQ. CDR3 in amino acids: CASSPTSGGIPSASTDTQYF. In nucleotides, the CDR3 is TGTGCCAGCAGCCCAACTAGCGGGGGGATACCATCCGCTAGCACAGATACGCAGTATTTT.

J is TRBJ2-7 and V is TRBV19; 9 bases align to TRBD2. Germline lookup yields CDR1 LNHDA and CDR2 SQIVND (reference sequence). The CDR3 runs to 14 residues. J lost 2 bases, V lost 5 bases, and 4 bases had no gene match. CDR3 sequence reads: CASSWTSVTYEQYF. The CDR3 region has the DNA TGTGCCAGTAGTTGGACTAGCGTAACCTACGAGCAGTACTTC.

The chain joins TRBV5-1 to TRBJ1-1; D is perhaps TRBD1 (6 bases). The CDR3 has 12 residues. With 4 bases removed from V and 7 bases from J, the gap between germline ends came to 11 bases. Germline V gene data show CDR1 as SGHRS and CDR2 as YFSETQ. Here the CDR3 reads CASSDDRIEAFF. CDR3 nucleotides: TGCGCCAGCAGCGATGACAGGATTGAAGCTTTCTTT.

J is TRBJ1-2 and V is TRBV15; D is unclear. The CDR3 is made up of 14 amino acids. Germline V gives CDR1 LNHNV, CDR2 YYDKDF (reference sequence). Trimming pared 7 bases from V and 0 bases from J, leaving 12 bases between. In DNA, the CDR3 is TGTGCCACCAATCCCAGCGGCGCTAACTATGGCTACACCTTC. It encodes CATNPSGANYGYTF.

The chain employs TRBV25-1 and TRBJ2-1, with a possible D match to TRBD2 (5 bases). Germline CDR1 reads MGHDK; CDR2 reads SYGVNS. V was clipped by 1 base and J by 5 bases, with 15 bases between them. The CDR3 runs to 16 residues. Written as DNA, the CDR3 is TGTGCCAGCAGTGAATCGGGGAACCTCAGGAACAATGAGCAGTTCTTC. Translated: CASSESGNLRNNEQFF.

Points on this clone: Other nucleotide sequences in the sample specify the same CDR3. This chain joins TRBV11-2 and TRBJ2-7; weak D call: TRBD1 (5 bases). In germline, CDR1 is SGHAT, CDR2 FQNNGV. V lost 1 base and J lost 2, with 9 bases in between. The CDR3 contains 14 residues. CDR3 region: CASSLGQGAYEQYF. As DNA, the CDR3 is TGTGCCAGCAGCTTAGGCCAGGGTGCCTACGAGCAGTACTTC.

This rearrangement joins TRBV15 to TRBJ1-5; possibly TRBD1 for D (5 bases). The germline gives CDR1 LNHNV, CDR2 YYDKDF (reference sequence). This CDR3 comprises 15 residues. Between the trimmed V and J ends, which lost 2 bases and 0 bases, there was a span of 8 bases. CDR3 DNA: TGTGCCACCAGCAGACCCGACAGTAGCAATCAGCCCCAGCATTTT. Protein: CATSRPDSSNQPQHF.

The chain employs TRBV5-1 and TRBJ2-6; 7 nucleotides line up with TRBD1. Germline V gives CDR1 SGHRS, CDR2 YFSETQ. The CDR3 contains 18 residues. V shed 3 bases and J 0 bases; nucleotides not matched to a gene: 9. The CDR3 sequence is CASSSVGTVSSGANVLTF. CDR3 DNA: TGCGCCAGCAGCTCCGTGGGGACAGTGAGCTCTGGGGCCAACGTCCTGACTTTC.

In nucleotides, the CDR3 is TGTGCCAGTAGTATACTAGCGGGGGGGCCGAGTGAGCAGTTCTTC. Translated, it gives CASSILAGGPSEQFF. The chain employs TRBV19 and TRBJ2-1; 12 bases line up with TRBD2. The length of the CDR3 is 15 residues. Germline-derived CDR1 and CDR2 are LNHDA and SQIVND (reference sequence). Unmatched junction bases numbered 5, after V lost 2 bases and J lost 9 bases.

The chain is built from TRBV18 and TRBJ1-1; D ambiguous. The germline gives CDR1 KGHSH, CDR2 LQKENI. The CDR3 loop spans 14 amino acids. V was cut by 3 bases and J by 0 bases, with 8 bases left in between. The CDR3 loop reads CASSPRELNTEAFF. CDR3 DNA: TGTGCCAGCTCACCCCGGGAGCTGAACACTGAAGCTTTCTTT.

This rearrangement joins TRBV6-5 to TRBJ2-7, with D possibly being TRBD2 (6 bases). The CDR3 runs to 11 residues. Trimming pared 2 bases from V and 13 bases from J, leaving 12 bases between. Germline V lookup: CDR1 MNHEY, CDR2 SVGAGI. CDR3 coding DNA: TGTGCCAGCAGTTACGGGGAGGATCTATACTTC. This sequence encodes CASSYGEDLYF.

The J gene is TRBJ2-1, the V gene TRBV14; 8 bases are shared with TRBD2. Germline V gene lookup returns CDR1 SGHDN and CDR2 FVKESK. CDR3 length equals 15 residues. The V and J ends lost 0 bases and 6 bases, in that order; junction bases with no gene match: 4. For the CDR3, the DNA is TGTGCCAGCAGCCAAGAACACGGGGGGGCCAATGAGCAGTTCTTC. Protein: CASSQEHGGANEQFF.

The chain couples TRBV6-5 to TRBJ2-7; a weak D match, TRBD1 (6 bases). The CDR3 sequence is 13 residues long. The germline gives CDR1 MNHEY, CDR2 SVGAGI. The germline V and J ends were trimmed by 3 bases and 6 bases, with 12 bases remaining between them. CDR3 in DNA: TGTGCCAGCAGTTATCAGGGGATTAGCGAGCAGTACTTC. This gives the protein CASSYQGISEQYF.